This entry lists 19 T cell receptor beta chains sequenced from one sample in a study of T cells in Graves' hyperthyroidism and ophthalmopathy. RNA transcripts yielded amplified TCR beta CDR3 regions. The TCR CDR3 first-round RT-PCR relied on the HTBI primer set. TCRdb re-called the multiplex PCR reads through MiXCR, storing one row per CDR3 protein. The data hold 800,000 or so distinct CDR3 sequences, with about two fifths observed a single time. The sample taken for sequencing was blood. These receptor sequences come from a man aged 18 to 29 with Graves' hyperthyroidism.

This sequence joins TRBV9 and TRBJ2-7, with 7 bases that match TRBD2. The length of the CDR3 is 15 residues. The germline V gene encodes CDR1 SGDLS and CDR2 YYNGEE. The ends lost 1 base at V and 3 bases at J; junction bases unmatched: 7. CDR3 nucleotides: TGTGCCAGCAGCGTAACACCGACTAGCTTCTACGAGCAGTACTTC. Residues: CASSVTPTSFYEQYF.

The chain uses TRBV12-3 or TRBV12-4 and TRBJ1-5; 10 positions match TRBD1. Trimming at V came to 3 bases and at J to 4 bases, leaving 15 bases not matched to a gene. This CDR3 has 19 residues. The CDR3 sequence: CASSFSRDRGQLGNQPQHF. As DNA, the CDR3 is TGTGCCAGCAGTTTTTCGAGAGACAGGGGGCAATTAGGGAATCAGCCCCAGCATTTT.

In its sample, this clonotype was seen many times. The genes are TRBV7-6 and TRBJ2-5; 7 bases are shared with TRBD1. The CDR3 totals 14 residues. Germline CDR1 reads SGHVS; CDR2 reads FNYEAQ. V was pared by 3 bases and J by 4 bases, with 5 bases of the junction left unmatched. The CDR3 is CASSLTGFGETQYF. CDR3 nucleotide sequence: TGTGCCAGCAGCTTGACAGGGTTCGGAGAGACCCAGTACTTC.

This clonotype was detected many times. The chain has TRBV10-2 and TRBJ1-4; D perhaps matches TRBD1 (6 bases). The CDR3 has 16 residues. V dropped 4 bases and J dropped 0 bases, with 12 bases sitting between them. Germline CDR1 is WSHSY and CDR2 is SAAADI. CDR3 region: CASSARGGATNEKLFF. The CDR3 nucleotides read TGCGCCAGCAGTGCGAGGGGGGGAGCAACTAATGAAAAACTGTTTTTT.

The CDR3 coding sequence is TGTGCCAGCCGCAAGGAAACATCTAGTGCCGTAACCACTGAAGCTTTCTTT. Its protein product is CASRKETSSAVTTEAFF. The rearrangement links TRBV19 to TRBJ1-1, with D unresolved. The length of the CDR3 is 17 residues. The germline V and J ends were trimmed by 9 bases and 4 bases, with 27 bases remaining between them. Germline V gene data show CDR1 as LNHDA and CDR2 as SQIVND (reference sequence).

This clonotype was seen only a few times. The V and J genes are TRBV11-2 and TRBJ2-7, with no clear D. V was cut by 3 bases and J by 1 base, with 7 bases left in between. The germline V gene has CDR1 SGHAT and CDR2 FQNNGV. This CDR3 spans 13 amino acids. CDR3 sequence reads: CASSFWKSYEQYF. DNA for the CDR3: TGTGCCAGCAGCTTTTGGAAATCCTACGAGCAGTACTTC.

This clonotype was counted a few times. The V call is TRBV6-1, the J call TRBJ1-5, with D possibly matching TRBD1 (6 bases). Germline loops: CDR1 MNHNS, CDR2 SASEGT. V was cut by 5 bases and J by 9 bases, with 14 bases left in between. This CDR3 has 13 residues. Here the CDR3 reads CASSHRVHGPQHF. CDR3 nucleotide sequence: TGTGCCAGCAGTCACAGGGTCCACGGGCCCCAGCATTTT.

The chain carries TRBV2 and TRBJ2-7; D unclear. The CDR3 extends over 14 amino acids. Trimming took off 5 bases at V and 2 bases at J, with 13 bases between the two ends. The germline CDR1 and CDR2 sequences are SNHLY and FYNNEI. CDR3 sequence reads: CASSFGRATYEQYF. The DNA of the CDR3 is TGTGCCAGCAGTTTCGGCAGAGCAACCTACGAGCAGTACTTC.

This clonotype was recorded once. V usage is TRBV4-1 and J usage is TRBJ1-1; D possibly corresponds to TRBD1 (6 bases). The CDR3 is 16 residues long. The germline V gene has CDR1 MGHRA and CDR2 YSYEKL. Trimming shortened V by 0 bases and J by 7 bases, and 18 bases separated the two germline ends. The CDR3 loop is CASSQDQGRGSVEAFF. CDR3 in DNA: TGCGCCAGCAGCCAAGATCAAGGCAGGGGTAGTGTTGAAGCTTTCTTT.

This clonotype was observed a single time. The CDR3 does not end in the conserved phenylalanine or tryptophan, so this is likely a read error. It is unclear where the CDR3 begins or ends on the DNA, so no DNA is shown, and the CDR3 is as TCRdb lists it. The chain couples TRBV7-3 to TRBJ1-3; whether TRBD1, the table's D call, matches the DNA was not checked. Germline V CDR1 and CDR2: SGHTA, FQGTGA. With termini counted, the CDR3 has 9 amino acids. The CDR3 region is CASSLGRGV.

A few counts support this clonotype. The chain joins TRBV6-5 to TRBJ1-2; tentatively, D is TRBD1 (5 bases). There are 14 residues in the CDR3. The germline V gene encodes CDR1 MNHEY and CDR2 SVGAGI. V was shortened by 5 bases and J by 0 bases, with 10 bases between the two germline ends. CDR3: CASSPPTANYGYTF. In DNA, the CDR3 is TGTGCCAGCAGTCCACCGACAGCTAACTATGGCTACACCTTC.

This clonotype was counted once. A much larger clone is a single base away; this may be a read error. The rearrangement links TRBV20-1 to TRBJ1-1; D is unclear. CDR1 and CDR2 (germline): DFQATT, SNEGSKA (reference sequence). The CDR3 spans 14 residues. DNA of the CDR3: TGCGGTGCTAGTTCCATCGGAGGAAACACTGAAGCTTTCTTT. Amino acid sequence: CGASSIGGNTEAFF.

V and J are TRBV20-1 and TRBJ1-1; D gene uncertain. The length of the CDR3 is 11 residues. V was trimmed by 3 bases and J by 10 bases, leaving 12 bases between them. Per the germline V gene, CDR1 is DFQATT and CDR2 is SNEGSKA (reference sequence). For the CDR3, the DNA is TGCAGTGCTAGGGTCACCCAGGCAGCTTTCTTT. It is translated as CSARVTQAAFF.

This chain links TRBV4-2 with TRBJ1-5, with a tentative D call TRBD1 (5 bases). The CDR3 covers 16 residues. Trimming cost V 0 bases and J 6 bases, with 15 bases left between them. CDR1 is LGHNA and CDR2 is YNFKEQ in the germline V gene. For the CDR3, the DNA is TGTGCCAGCAGCCAAGAAAGGGGTCGTAGCGGTCAGCCCCAGCATTTT. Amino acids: CASSQERGRSGQPQHF.

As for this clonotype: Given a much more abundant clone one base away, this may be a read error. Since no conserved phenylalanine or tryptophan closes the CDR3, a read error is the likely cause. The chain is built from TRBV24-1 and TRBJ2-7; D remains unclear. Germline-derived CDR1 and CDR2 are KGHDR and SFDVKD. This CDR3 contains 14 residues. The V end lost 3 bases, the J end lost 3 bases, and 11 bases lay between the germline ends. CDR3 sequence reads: CATSDPNSGYEQYI. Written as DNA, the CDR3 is TGTGCCACCAGTGATCCTAACAGTGGCTACGAGCAGTACATC.

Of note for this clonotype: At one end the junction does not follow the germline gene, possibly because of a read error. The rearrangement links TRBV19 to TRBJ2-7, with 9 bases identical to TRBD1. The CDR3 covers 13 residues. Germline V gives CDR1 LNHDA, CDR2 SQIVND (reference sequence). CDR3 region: CASSPGTGIEQCF. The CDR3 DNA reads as TGTGCCAGTAGTCCAGGGACAGGGATCGAGCAGTGCTTC.

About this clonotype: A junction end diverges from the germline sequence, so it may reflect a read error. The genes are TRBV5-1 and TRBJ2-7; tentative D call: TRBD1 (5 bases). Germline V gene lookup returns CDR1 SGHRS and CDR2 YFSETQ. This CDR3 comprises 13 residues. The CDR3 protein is CASSLEWGYEQHF. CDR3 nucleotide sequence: TGCGCCAGCAGCTTGGAATGGGGCTACGAGCAGCACTTC.

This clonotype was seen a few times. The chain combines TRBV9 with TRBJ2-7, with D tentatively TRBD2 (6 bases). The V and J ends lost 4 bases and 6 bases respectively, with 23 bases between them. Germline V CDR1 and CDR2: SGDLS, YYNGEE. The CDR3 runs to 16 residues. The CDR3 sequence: CASSLRVSDRGGEQYF. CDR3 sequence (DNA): TGTGCCAGCAGCTTAAGGGTTTCCGACCGGGGAGGCGAGCAGTACTTC.

For the CDR3, the DNA is TGTGCCAGCATAGGTCTCGGGCTCGACAGGCCAGCTAACTATGGCTACACCTTC. Translating gives CASIGLGLDRPANYGYTF. This chain joins TRBV2 and TRBJ1-2, with TRBD1 as a possible D gene (6 bases). Deletions cut 7 bases from V and 0 bases from J, with 24 bases between. Looked up from germline, CDR1 is SNHLY and CDR2 is FYNNEI. The CDR3 is made up of 18 amino acids.